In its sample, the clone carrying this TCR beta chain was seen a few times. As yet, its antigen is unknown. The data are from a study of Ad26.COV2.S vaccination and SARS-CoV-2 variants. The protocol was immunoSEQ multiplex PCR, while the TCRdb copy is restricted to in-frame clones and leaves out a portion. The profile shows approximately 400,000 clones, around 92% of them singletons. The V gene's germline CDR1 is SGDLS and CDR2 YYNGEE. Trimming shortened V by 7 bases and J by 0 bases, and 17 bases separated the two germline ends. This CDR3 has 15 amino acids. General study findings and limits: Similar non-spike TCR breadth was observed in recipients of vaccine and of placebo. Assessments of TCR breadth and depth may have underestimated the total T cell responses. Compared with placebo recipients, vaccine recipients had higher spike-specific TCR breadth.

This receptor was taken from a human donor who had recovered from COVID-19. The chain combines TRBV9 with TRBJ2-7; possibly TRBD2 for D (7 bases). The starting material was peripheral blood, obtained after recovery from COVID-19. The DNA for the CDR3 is TGTGCCAGCTCTCCGGGGGGCCTTAGCTCCTACGAGCAGTACTTC. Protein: CASSPGGLSSYEQYF.